This TCR beta chain was observed in a study of shared clonotypes between healthy human individuals. As defined, naive CD8 cells were CD45RO-negative and positively selected for CCR7, with terminally differentiated effector memory CD45RA+ cells excluded. The donor population consisted of healthy HIV-negative adults with no recent acute infections or vaccinations. Whole-study results and caveats: Specimens sampled were limited to blood, with tissue repertoires likely differing. With several donors compared, around 5% of naive CD4 clonotypes were shared.

Execution of the assay was at deep level. Sequencing used immunoSEQ multiplex PCR; TCRdb keeps in-frame clones, though not all of them. Of about 2.2 million clones listed, 90% to 95% are singletons. With respect to this clone: The target antigen is unknown.

Sequenced sample: naive CD8+ T cells from PBMCs. This clonotype originated in a man between 18 and 29 years old in good health. Some clones in this sample may be carry-over from other donors' samples.

The CDR3: CASSSSREYEQYF. In DNA form, the CDR3 reads TGTGCCAGCAGTTCTTCCCGGGAATACGAGCAGTACTTC. J is TRBJ2-7 and V is TRBV28; perhaps TRBD2 as D (5 bases). Trimming cost V 4 bases and J 4 bases, with 11 bases left between them. Germline V gives CDR1 MDHEN, CDR2 SYDVKM. CDR3 length equals 13 residues.